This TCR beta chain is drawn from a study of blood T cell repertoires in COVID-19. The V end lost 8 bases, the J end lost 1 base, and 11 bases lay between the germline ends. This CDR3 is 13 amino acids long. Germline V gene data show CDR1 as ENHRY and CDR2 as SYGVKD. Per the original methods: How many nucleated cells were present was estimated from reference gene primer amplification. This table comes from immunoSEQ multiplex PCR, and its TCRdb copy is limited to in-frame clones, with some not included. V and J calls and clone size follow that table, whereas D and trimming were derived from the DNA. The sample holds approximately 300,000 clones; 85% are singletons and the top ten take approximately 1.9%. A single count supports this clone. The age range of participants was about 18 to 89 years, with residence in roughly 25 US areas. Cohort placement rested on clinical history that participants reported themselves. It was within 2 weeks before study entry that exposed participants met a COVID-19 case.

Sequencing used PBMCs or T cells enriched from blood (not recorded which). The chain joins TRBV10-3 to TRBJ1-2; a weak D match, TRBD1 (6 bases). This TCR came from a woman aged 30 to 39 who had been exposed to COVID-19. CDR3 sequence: CAIADSGNYGYTF. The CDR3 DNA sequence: TGTGCCATCGCGGACAGCGGTAACTATGGCTACACCTTC.